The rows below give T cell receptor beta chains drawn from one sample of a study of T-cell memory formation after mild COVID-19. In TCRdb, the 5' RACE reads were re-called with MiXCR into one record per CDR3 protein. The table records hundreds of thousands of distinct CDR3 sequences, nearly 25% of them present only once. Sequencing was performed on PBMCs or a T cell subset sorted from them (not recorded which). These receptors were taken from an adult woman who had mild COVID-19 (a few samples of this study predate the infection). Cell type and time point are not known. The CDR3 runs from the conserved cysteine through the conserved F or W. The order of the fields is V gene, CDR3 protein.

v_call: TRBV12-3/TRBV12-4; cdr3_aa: CASSAQSSVNGELFF
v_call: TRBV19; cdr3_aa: CATTDRVTNYGYTF
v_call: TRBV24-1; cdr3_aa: CATSGGGTNYQPQHF
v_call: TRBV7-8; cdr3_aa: CASSLTSGGIDEQFF
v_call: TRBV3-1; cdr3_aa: CASSLWNAGELFF
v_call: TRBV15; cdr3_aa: CATSPGGRPNTEAFF
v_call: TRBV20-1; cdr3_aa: CSARGTSVKETQYF
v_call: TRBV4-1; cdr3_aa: CASSHISGGRSTDTQYF
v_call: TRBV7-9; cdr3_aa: CASSGLSRGNYNEQFF
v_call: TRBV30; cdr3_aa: CAWRDRGASYEQYF
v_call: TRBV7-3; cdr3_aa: CASSSSGGSGGYTF
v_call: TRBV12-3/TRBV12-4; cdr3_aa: CASSRQEQETQYF
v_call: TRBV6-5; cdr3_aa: CASSYADGSGEQYF
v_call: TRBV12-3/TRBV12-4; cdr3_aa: CASSLYAVPGTGDEQYF
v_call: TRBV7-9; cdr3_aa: CASSLTANEQFF
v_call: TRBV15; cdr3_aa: CATSSDGGYGETQYF